This TCR beta chain was sequenced in a study of T cell responses to AZD1222 COVID-19 vaccine (dated by TCRdb to the early 2020s). For the study in its entirety: AZD1222 recipients with second doses at about 4 weeks or about 12 weeks were pooled, because spike-specific TCR depth and breadth did not differ between schedules. Trial participants were enrolled by age into subgroups of 18-55, 56-69 and 70-plus years, and about 150, 27 and 61 TCR-sequenced participants, respectively, were included in these subgroups. TCR sequencing was performed for about 240 trial participants, of whom about 200 were given two doses of AZD1222 and some 26 were given two doses of MenACWY control vaccine.

Results and caveats for the whole study, not just this receptor: Reportedly, close to half of the unique spike-specific TCRs recognized epitopes lying outside the regions that are mutated in the B.1.351 and B.1.1.7 variants. Because no day 14 peak-response samples were available, repertoires were characterized only after the peak T cell response. The 56-69-year group was small, and its depth increase did not reach significance, likely because of low power. CD4 TCRs associated with the vaccine covered the entire spike protein, and the dominant responses were in regions 160-218 and 743-854. After two AZD1222 doses, spike-specific TCR breadth and depth were significantly higher than at day 0 and than in MenACWY recipients. Participants were mostly white British and included more females than males, and it was suggested by the authors that clonal diversity may have been underestimated. Conclusions about previously exposed vaccinees are limited, since just 6 or 7 AZD1222 recipients were seropositive for SARS-CoV-2 at baseline.

What the time point label conveys for this sample: baseline before first vaccination. Vaccinee samples came from UK trials COV001 and COV002, including a single-blind randomized controlled phase 2/3 trial of AZD1222 (ChAdOx1 nCoV-19) in healthy adults. For TCRbeta chain sequencing, PBMC samples were collected from trial participants at day 0 and at day 28 after the second dose. About this clone: Its binding antigen is unknown. No base quality information exists; no much larger clone differs at one position.

The CDR3 regions of human TCRbeta chains were analyzed by immunosequencing. In the source study's methods: TCRs in the repertoires were compared against a reference library of SARS-CoV-2-specific TCRs that had been generated with the MIRA antigen-specificity platform. Breadth was defined as the fraction of unique TCRs that were SARS-CoV-2-associated. Depth was defined as the fraction of total T cells that were SARS-CoV-2-associated. Using the MIRA data, each spike-specific TCR was assigned both to the spike region to which the TCR was reactive and to a CD4 or CD8 class. Log10-transformed breadth and depth values were compared by one-way ANOVA with Sidak's multiple comparisons tests. TCRdb carries this immuneACCESS record with in-frame sequences only. Its versions omit some clonotypes, under half of them owing to an unresolved V gene in the studies checked, with the rest unexplained. Clone size and the V and J calls come from that table; the DNA yielded D and trimming. This sample holds some 150,000 clones; about nine tenths were observed only once. The top ten clones comprise approximately 16% of the sample.

The junction shows trimming of 6 bases on V and 9 bases on J, plus 14 bases between the germline ends. Per the germline V gene, MDHEN is the CDR1 and SYDVKM is the CDR2. The CDR3 spans 12 residues, from the cysteine through the phenylalanine. CDR3 DNA only is kept here, 36 bases in frame from base 1. The sequences come from peripheral blood, collected on day 0 of AZD1222 vaccination. The receptor was derived from an adult in good health. The chain links TRBV28 with TRBJ1-2; 6 matching bases give a weak D call of TRBD1. CDR3 reads: CASRGGRRSYTF. The DNA reads as follows: TGTGCCAGCAGGGGGGGCAGAAGAAGCTACACCTTC.